This TCR beta chain is drawn from a study of blood T cell repertoires in COVID-19. Study background: Material from acute and convalescent COVID-19 was sourced from the United States, Italy and Spain. In each case, the material was cDNA or gDNA derived from T cells, B-cell-depleted T cells, or PBMCs.

Source study methods: Estimation of nucleated cell counts relied on the amplification of reference gene primers. Sequenced by immunoSEQ multiplex PCR; TCRdb stores in-frame clones only, minus some. That table supplies the V and J calls and clone size; D and trimming were determined from the DNA. This table has under 200,000 clones, about four fifths appearing once. Germline values: CDR1 MDHEN, CDR2 SYDVKM. The CDR3 length is 14 residues. Trimming removed 8 bases at V and 3 bases at J, with 16 bases between. The source of this sequence is a human donor with acute or convalescent COVID-19. The donor label of this sample is uncertain. The chain links TRBV28 to TRBJ1-2; possible D gene TRBD1, 6 bases. Sequenced sample: peripheral blood. CDR3 nucleotides: TGTGCCAGCTCCCCGGGGGGGCTTTACTATGGCTACACCTTC. It translates to CASSPGGLYYGYTF.